The sequence of this TCR beta chain was determined in a study of shared clonotypes between healthy human individuals. Study observations and caveats: How much donors shared clonotypes was expected to be affected by sequencing depth. Generation probabilities of non-shared clonotypes were lower (relative to those shared by all four donors). Incomplete sequencing of sorted subsets was indicated by rarefaction despite large depth.

To note about this clone: The antigen is not known.

Genomic DNA (from each subset) was split evenly across several immunoSEQ plates. TCRdb's copy holds only in-frame clones and misses some; the assay was immunoSEQ multiplex PCR. Of 90,000 to 120,000 clones in the sample, around 68% were seen once. This TCR was recovered from a woman younger than 45 in good health. Sequencing was carried out using memory CD8+ T cells sorted from blood. Sample subset: CD45RO+ cells pooled with CCR7-negative TemRA cells.

The CDR3 protein is CASSSYRSSYNEQFF. The CDR3 coding sequence is TGTGCCAGCAGTTCATACAGGAGCTCCTACAATGAGCAGTTCTTC. This chain joins TRBV27 and TRBJ2-1, with a weak D call TRBD1 (5 bases). CDR3 length: 15 residues. From germline, CDR1 is MNHEY and CDR2 SMNVEV (reference sequence). Trimming cost V 4 bases and J 0 bases, with 10 bases left between them.